These 24 T cell receptor beta chains were all obtained from the same sample, sequenced in a study of T cells after posttransplantation cyclophosphamide. A marrow graft followed busulfan-fludarabine conditioning, with cyclophosphamide on days +3 and +4. TCRdb's copy holds only in-frame clones and misses some; the assay was immunoSEQ multiplex PCR. There are some 9,700 clones in the sample; about four fifths occur only once, and around 15% lies in the top ten. Sequenced here: PBMCs, sampled about 1,900 days after a stem cell transplant with posttransplant cyclophosphamide. The receptor source for this set is a female patient in her 40s who received an allogeneic stem cell transplant from a related donor, was CMV-positive, and had no GVHD. The graft donor may have given rise to some T cells.

Only one count was recorded for this clone. The chain recombines TRBV14 with TRBJ2-7, with D perhaps matching TRBD1 (6 bases). Germline CDR1 reads SGHDN; CDR2 reads FVKESK. The CDR3 runs to 17 residues. With 0 bases removed from V and 4 bases from J, the gap between germline ends came to 19 bases. CDR3 nucleotides: TGTGCCAGCAGCCAAGAAAGGCGGACAGCGCAGATGTACGAGCAGTACTTC. This sequence encodes CASSQERRTAQMYEQYF. Together with reference TRBV14 and TRBJ2-7, the CDR3 gives the full variable domain: EAGVTQFPSHSVIEKGQTVTLRCDPISGHDNLYWYRRVMGKEIKFLLHFVKESKQDESGMPNNRFLAERTGGTYSTLKVQPAELEDSGVYFCASSQERRTAQMYEQYFGPGTRLTVT.

The chain employs TRBV5-1 and TRBJ1-2; D call uncertain. CDR3 length: 13 residues. Germline assignment: CDR1 SGHRS and CDR2 YFSETQ. The germline V and J ends were trimmed by 0 bases and 2 bases, with 5 bases remaining between them. CDR3 loop: CASSLAQNYGYTF. In nucleotides, the CDR3 is TGCGCCAGCAGCTTGGCGCAGAACTATGGCTACACCTTC.

The chain is built from TRBV5-1 and TRBJ2-2; 8 bases fit TRBD1. The CDR3 loop spans 16 amino acids. The germline V gene encodes CDR1 SGHRS and CDR2 YFSETQ. Unmatched junction bases numbered 3, after V lost 1 base and J lost 1 base. The CDR3 DNA sequence: TGCGCCAGCAGCTTGAAGGGGACAGGGAACACCGGGGAGCTGTTTTTT. This codes for CASSLKGTGNTGELFF.

This chain joins TRBV28 and TRBJ1-5; TRBD1 matches at 12 bases. V shed 6 bases and J 5 bases; nucleotides not matched to a gene: 2. The CDR3 runs 14 residues. Germline V lookup: CDR1 MDHEN, CDR2 SYDVKM. CDR3 in DNA: TGTGCCAGCAGCCGGGACAGGGGGCATCAGCCCCAGCATTTT. Its protein is CASSRDRGHQPQHF. Complete variable domain (other parts from reference TRBV28 and TRBJ1-5): DVKVTQSSRYLVKRTGEKVFLECVQDMDHENMFWYRQDPGLGLRLIYFSYDVKMKEKGDIPEGYSVSREKKERFSLILESASTNQTSMYLCASSRDRGHQPQHFGDGTRLSIL.

The chain carries TRBV15 and TRBJ1-1; no definite D call. The CDR3 sequence is 14 residues long. Trimming pared 6 bases from V and 1 base from J, leaving 12 bases between. The V gene's germline CDR1 is LNHNV and CDR2 YYDKDF (reference sequence). In DNA, the CDR3 is TGTGCCACCAGTACCCTACCAGGGAACACTGAAGCTTTCTTT. Its translation: CATSTLPGNTEAFF. Using reference TRBV15 and TRBJ1-1 for the parts outside the CDR3, the full variable domain is DAMVIQNPRYQVTQFGKPVTLSCSQTLNHNVMYWYQQKSSQAPKLLFHYYDKDFNNEADTPDNFQSRRPNTSFCFLDIRSPGLGDTAMYLCATSTLPGNTEAFFGQGTRLTVV.

V is TRBV10-3 and J is TRBJ2-7; D possibly corresponds to TRBD2 (6 bases). The length of the CDR3 is 13 residues. Trimming pared 11 bases from V and 0 bases from J, leaving 14 bases between. Germline assignment: CDR1 ENHRY and CDR2 SYGVKD. CDR3 nucleotides: TGTGCCTCCGGAGGGACGCCCTCCTACGAGCAGTACTTC. Protein sequence: CASGGTPSYEQYF.

The V and J genes are TRBV7-9 and TRBJ2-3; 7 bases are a match to TRBD2. The CDR3 is 16 amino acids. V was pared by 5 bases and J by 1 base, with 9 bases of the junction left unmatched. CDR1 is SEHNR and CDR2 is FQNEAQ in the germline V gene (reference sequence). The CDR3 DNA is TGTGCCAGCAGCGAGAGTACCAGCGGGGGCACAGATACGCAGTATTTT. It encodes CASSESTSGGTDTQYF. The full variable domain, its missing parts supplied by reference TRBV7-9 and TRBJ2-3, is DTGVSQNPRHKITKRGQNVTFRCDPISEHNRLYWYRQTLGQGPEFLTYFQNEAQLEKSRLLSDRFSAERPKGSFSTLEIQRTEQGDSAMYLCASSESTSGGTDTQYFGPGTRLTVL.

The chain uses TRBV7-6 and TRBJ2-5; 8 nucleotides match TRBD2. CDR1 SGHVS and CDR2 FNYEAQ come from the germline V gene. V was clipped by 5 bases and J by 7 bases; unmatched bases: 15. The CDR3 is 16 amino acids. Written as DNA, the CDR3 is TGTGCCAGCAGCCACAATTCAGCGGGGGAAAGGTGGACCCAGTACTTC. Its translation is CASSHNSAGERWTQYF.

This chain links TRBV4-1 with TRBJ1-1; the D is unclear. Trimming stripped 1 base from V and 0 bases from J, with 3 bases between. CDR3 length: 13 residues. Germline V gene lookup returns CDR1 MGHRA and CDR2 YSYEKL. CDR3: CASSQVLNTEAFF. The CDR3 nucleotides read TGCGCCAGCAGCCAAGTCTTGAACACTGAAGCTTTCTTT.

The rearrangement joins TRBV6-1 to TRBJ1-2; D is ambiguous. This CDR3 region has 13 residues. CDR1 and CDR2 from the germline V gene are MNHNS and SASEGT. With 5 bases removed from V and 0 bases from J, the gap between germline ends came to 7 bases. CDR3 in amino acids: CASSIKSNYGYTF. As DNA, the CDR3 is TGTGCCAGCAGTATAAAATCTAACTATGGCTACACCTTC.

The chain links TRBV6-1 to TRBJ1-6; TRBD1 agrees at 8 bases. Germline trimming cut 4 bases from V and 10 bases from J; bases unmatched to any gene: 3. Germline V gene data show CDR1 as MNHNS and CDR2 as SASEGT. This CDR3 region has 13 residues. The CDR3 spells CASSATGGSPLHF. DNA of the CDR3: TGTGCCAGCAGTGCCACAGGGGGATCACCCCTCCACTTT.

The chain employs TRBV2 and TRBJ1-6; the D gene is possibly TRBD1 (5 bases). Trimming removed 1 base at V and 3 bases at J, with 10 bases between. This CDR3 has 16 residues. Germline lookup yields CDR1 SNHLY and CDR2 FYNNEI. CDR3 sequence reads: CASSEVGRVYNSPLHF. The CDR3 nucleotides read TGTGCCAGCAGTGAAGTGGGCAGGGTCTATAATTCACCCCTCCACTTT.

This rearrangement joins TRBV7-8 to TRBJ2-3; TRBD1 matches at 12 bases. Germline loops: CDR1 SGHVS, CDR2 FQNEAQ. The V and J ends lost 1 base and 2 bases, in that order; junction bases with no gene match: 7. This CDR3 has 18 amino acids. The CDR3 DNA reads as TGTGCCAGCAGCTTAGTAGCGGGACAGGGGGCAAACACAGATACGCAGTATTTT. The encoded protein is CASSLVAGQGANTDTQYF.

V and J are TRBV28 and TRBJ1-1; TRBD1 is a possible D gene (5 bases). This CDR3 spans 12 amino acids. Trimming pared 8 bases from V and 11 bases from J, leaving 18 bases between. Per germline, CDR1 MDHEN and CDR2 SYDVKM. The CDR3 DNA follows: TGTGCCAGCCGGGGCAGGGAGGTTCAGGCTTTCTTT. This sequence encodes CASRGREVQAFF.

In its sample, this clone was seen once. This chain joins TRBV6-1 and TRBJ1-5; 9 bases map to TRBD1. The V gene end was trimmed by 7 bases and the J gene end by 2 bases; junction bases not matched to a gene: 6. CDR1 MNHNS and CDR2 SASEGT come from the germline V gene. The CDR3 totals 15 residues. CDR3 region: CASNLGQGGNQPQHF. The CDR3 region has the DNA TGTGCCAGCAACCTGGGACAGGGTGGCAATCAGCCCCAGCATTTT.

For the CDR3, the DNA is TGTGCCAGCAGTTTATACCAGGGAGGCAACAATGAGCAGTTCTTC. This codes for CASSLYQGGNNEQFF. The J gene is TRBJ2-1, the V gene TRBV27; D possibly corresponds to TRBD2 (6 bases). CDR1 MNHEY and CDR2 SMNVEV come from the germline V gene (reference sequence). The germline V and J ends were trimmed by 1 base and 5 bases, with 12 bases remaining between them. This CDR3 contains 15 residues.

The chain couples TRBV29-1 to TRBJ1-2; a weak D match, TRBD1 (6 bases). There are 13 residues in the CDR3. V dropped 1 base and J dropped 7 bases, with 13 bases sitting between them. Germline CDR1 and CDR2: SQVTM and ANQGSEA. The CDR3 loop is CSVEVQGIGGYTF. The CDR3 coding sequence is TGCAGCGTTGAAGTTCAGGGGATAGGTGGCTACACCTTC.

The chain links TRBV5-8 to TRBJ2-3; tentative D call: TRBD2 (7 bases). The length of the CDR3 is 17 residues. Trimming left V 3 bases short and J 5 bases short, with 22 bases between. Germline CDR1 reads SGHTS; CDR2 reads YDEGEE. CDR3 sequence reads: CASSYLRGGGAEDTQYF. CDR3 DNA sequence: TGTGCCAGCAGCTACCTCCGGGGTGGGGGGGCGGAAGATACGCAGTATTTT.

The chain recombines TRBV11-2 with TRBJ2-5, with D perhaps matching TRBD2 (5 bases). V lost 2 bases and J lost 2, with 12 bases in between. CDR3 length: 15 residues. Germline V gene sequence: CDR1 SGHAT, CDR2 FQNNGV. CDR3 bases: TGTGCCAGCAGCTTATCCGGGGAGCCTCAAGAGACCCAGTACTTC. Translation gives CASSLSGEPQETQYF.

The rearrangement links TRBV7-2 to TRBJ1-1; D uncertain. V was trimmed by 5 bases and J by 5 bases, leaving 18 bases between them. Germline-derived CDR1 and CDR2 are SGHTA and FQGNSA. The CDR3 has 15 amino acids. The CDR3 region is CASSPWVGPGTEAFF. CDR3 bases: TGTGCCAGCAGCCCCTGGGTTGGTCCGGGGACTGAAGCTTTCTTT. Complete variable domain (other parts from reference TRBV7-2 and TRBJ1-1): GAGVSQSPSNKVTEKGKDVELRCDPISGHTALYWYRQSLGQGLEFLIYFQGNSAPDKSGLPSDRFSAERTGGSVSTLTIQRTQQEDSAVYLCASSPWVGPGTEAFFGQGTRLTVV.

The chain joins TRBV28 to TRBJ1-1; 8 bases match TRBD1. The CDR3 covers 15 residues. Germline CDR1 is MDHEN and CDR2 is SYDVKM. V was clipped by 6 bases and J by 1 base; unmatched bases: 7. The CDR3 protein is CASRSQGARNTEAFF. CDR3 bases: TGTGCCAGCAGATCTCAGGGGGCGCGGAACACTGAAGCTTTCTTT.

The chain employs TRBV6-5 and TRBJ2-5, with D possibly being TRBD2 (5 bases). The germline V gene encodes CDR1 MNHEY and CDR2 SVGAGI. V shed 4 bases and J shed 1 base, with 16 bases lying between them. This CDR3 contains 16 residues. The CDR3 nucleotides are TGTGCCAGCAGTTCCTCTTTCGGGGATACCCAAGAGACCCAGTACTTC. Protein: CASSSSFGDTQETQYF.

The rearrangement uses TRBV7-8 and TRBJ2-5, with D unclear. The CDR3 is 16 residues long. V was shortened by 3 bases and J by 3 bases, with 17 bases between the two germline ends. CDR1 is SGHVS and CDR2 is FQNEAQ in the germline V gene. The CDR3 loop reads CASSFTRRSIKETQYF. CDR3 DNA sequence: TGTGCCAGCAGCTTTACGAGGCGATCCATAAAAGAGACCCAGTACTTC.

V usage is TRBV5-6 and J usage is TRBJ2-7; TRBD2 might be the D (6 bases). The V gene lost 4 bases and the J gene lost 3 bases, with 8 bases spanning the gap. The CDR3 is 12 residues long. Per germline, CDR1 SGHDT and CDR2 YYEEEE. CDR3 sequence (DNA): TGTGCCAGCAGCGGAGGGGTCTACGAGCAGTACTTC. The encoded protein is CASSGGVYEQYF.